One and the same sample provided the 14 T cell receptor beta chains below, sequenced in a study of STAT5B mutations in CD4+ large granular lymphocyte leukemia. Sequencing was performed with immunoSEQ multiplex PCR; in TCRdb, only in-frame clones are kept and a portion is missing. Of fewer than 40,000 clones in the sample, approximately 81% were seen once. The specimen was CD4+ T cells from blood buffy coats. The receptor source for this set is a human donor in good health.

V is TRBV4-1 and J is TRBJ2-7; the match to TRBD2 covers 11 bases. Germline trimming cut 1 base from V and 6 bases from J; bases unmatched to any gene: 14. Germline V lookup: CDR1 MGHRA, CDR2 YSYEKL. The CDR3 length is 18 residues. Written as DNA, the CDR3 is TGCGCCAGCAGCCAAGTATTTGAGAAACTAGCGGGAGTTCCCGAGCAGTACTTC. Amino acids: CASSQVFEKLAGVPEQYF.

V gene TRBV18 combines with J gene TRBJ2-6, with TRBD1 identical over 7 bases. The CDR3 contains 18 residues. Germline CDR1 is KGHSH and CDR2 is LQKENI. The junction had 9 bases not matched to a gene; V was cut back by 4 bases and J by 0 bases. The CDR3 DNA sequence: TGTGCCAGCTCACAAGCAGGGGGACATAACTCTGGGGCCAACGTCCTGACTTTC. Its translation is CASSQAGGHNSGANVLTF.

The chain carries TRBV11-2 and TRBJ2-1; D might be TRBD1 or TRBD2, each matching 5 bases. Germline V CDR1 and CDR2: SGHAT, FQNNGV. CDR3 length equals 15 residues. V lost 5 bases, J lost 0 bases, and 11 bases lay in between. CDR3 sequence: CASSGTGASYNEQFF. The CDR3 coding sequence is TGTGCCAGCAGCGGAACCGGGGCCTCCTACAATGAGCAGTTCTTC.

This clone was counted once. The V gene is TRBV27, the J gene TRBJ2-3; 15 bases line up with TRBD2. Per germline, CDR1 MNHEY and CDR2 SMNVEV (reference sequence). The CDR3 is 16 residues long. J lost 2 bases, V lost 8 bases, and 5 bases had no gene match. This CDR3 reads CASGGLAGGSTDTQYF. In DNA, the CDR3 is TGTGCCAGCGGGGGACTAGCGGGGGGCTCCACAGATACGCAGTATTTT.

CDR3 nucleotides: TGTGCCAGCACAGGGGGGCTACGGGTTGAAGAGACCCAGTACTTC. Amino acid sequence: CASTGGLRVEETQYF. The rearrangement uses TRBV2 and TRBJ2-5, with D tentatively TRBD1 (7 bases). The V end was cut by 7 bases, the J end by 3 bases, with 18 bases between. Germline lookup yields CDR1 SNHLY and CDR2 FYNNEI. The CDR3 sequence is 15 residues long.

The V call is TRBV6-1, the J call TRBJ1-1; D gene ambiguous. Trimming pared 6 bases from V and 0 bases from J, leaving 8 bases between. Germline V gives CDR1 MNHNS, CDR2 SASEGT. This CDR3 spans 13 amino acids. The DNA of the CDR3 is TGTGCCAGCAGCGAGGGAATGAACACTGAAGCTTTCTTT. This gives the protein CASSEGMNTEAFF.

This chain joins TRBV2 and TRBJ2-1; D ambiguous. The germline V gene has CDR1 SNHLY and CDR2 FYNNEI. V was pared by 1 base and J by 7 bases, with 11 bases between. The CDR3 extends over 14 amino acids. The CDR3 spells CASSEDGRINEQFF. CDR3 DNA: TGTGCCAGCAGTGAAGATGGACGCATAAATGAGCAGTTCTTC.

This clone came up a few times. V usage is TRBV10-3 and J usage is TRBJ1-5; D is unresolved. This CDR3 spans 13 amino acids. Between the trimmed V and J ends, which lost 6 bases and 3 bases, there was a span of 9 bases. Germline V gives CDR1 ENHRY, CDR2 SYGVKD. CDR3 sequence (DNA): TGTGCCATCAGCTCAGGTCTCAATCAGCCCCAGCATTTT. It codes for CAISSGLNQPQHF.

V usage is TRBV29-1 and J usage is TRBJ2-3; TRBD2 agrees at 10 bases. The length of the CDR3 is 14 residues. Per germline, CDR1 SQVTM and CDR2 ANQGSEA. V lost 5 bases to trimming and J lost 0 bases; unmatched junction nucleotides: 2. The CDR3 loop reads CSVTSGASTDTQYF. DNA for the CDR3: TGCAGCGTTACTAGCGGGGCTAGCACAGATACGCAGTATTTT.

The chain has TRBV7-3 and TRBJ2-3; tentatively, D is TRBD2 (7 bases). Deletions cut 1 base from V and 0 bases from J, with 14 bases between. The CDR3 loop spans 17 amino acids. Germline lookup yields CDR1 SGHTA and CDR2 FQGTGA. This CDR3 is CASSLNGGGGSTDTQYF. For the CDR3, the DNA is TGTGCCAGCAGCTTAAATGGGGGCGGGGGTAGCACAGATACGCAGTATTTT.

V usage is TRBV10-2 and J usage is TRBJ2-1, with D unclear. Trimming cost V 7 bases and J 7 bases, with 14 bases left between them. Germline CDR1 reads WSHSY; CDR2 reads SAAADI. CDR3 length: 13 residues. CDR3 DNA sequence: TGCGCCAGCACAGACGGCGTTGAGAATGAGCAGTTCTTC. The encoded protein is CASTDGVENEQFF.

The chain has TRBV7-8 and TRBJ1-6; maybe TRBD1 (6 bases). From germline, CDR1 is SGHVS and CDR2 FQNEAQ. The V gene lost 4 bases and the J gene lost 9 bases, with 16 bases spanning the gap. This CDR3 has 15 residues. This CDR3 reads CASSYSLGGSSPLHF. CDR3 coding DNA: TGTGCCAGCAGCTATTCGCTAGGGGGAAGTTCACCCCTCCACTTT.

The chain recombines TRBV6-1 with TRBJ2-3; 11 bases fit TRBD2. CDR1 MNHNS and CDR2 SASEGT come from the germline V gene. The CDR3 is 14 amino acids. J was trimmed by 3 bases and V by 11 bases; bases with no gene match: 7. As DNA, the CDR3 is TGTGCCGCTTTTAGCGGGAGGGCGACAGATACGCAGTATTTT. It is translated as CAAFSGRATDTQYF.

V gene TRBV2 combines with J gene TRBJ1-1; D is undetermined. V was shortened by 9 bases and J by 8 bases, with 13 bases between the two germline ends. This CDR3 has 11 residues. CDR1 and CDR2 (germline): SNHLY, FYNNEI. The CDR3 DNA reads TGTGCCAGTACCACGGGGTGGGAAGCTTTCTTT. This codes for CASTTGWEAFF.